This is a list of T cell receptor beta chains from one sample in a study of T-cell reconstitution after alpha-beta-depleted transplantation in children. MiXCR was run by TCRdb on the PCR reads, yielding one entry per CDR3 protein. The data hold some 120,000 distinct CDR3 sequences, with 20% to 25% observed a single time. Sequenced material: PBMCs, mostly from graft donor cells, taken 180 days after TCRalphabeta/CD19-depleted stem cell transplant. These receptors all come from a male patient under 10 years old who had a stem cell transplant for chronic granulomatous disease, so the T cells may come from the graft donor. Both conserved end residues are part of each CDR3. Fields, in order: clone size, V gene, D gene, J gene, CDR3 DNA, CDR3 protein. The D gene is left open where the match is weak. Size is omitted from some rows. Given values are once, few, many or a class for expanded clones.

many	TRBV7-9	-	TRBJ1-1	TGTGCCAGCAGCTTACCGACCCGGGCCCCTTTCTTT	CASSLPTRAPFF
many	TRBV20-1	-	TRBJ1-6	TGCAGTGCTAGAGACCCCGGGACATCTAGTTCACCCCTCCACTTT	CSARDPGTSSSPLHF
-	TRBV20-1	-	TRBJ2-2	TGCAGTGCTAGAAGGGCAGGAGCAGCTATCACCGGGGAGCTGTTTTTT	CSARRAGAAITGELFF
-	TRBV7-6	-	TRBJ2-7	TGTGCCAGCAGCTTAGGGGCCGGACCATCCTACGAGCAGTACTTC	CASSLGAGPSYEQYF
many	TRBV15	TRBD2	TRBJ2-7	TGTGCCACCAGCAGAGATGGCCCAGCGGGGAGCTCCTACGAGCAGTACTTC	CATSRDGPAGSSYEQYF
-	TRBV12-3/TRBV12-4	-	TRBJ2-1	TGTGCCAGCAGTTTGGCCCGGGGCTCCTACAATGAGCAGTTCTTC	CASSLARGSYNEQFF
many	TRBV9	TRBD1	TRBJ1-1	TGTGCCAGCAGCGTAGGGCAGGGGGCGGGAGCTTTCTTT	CASSVGQGAGAFF
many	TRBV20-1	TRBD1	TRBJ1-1	TGCAGTGCTAGAGAAGGGACAGGGAGAGCTTTCTTT	CSAREGTGRAFF
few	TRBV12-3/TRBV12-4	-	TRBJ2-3	TGTGCCAGCAGTTTTTTAGGGGCAGATACGCAGTATTTT	CASSFLGADTQYF
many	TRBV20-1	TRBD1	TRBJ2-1	TGCAGTGCTCCAGACAGGGGCGATGAGCAGTTCTTC	CSAPDRGDEQFF
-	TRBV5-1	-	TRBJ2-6	TGCGCCAGCAGCAAAAGTACTGGGGCCAACGTCCTGACTTTC	CASSKSTGANVLTF
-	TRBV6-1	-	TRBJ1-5	TGTGCCACTATTGGGGCAGGGTATAGCAATCAGCCCCAGCATTTT	CATIGAGYSNQPQHF
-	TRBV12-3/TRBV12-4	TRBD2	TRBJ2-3	TGTGCCAGCAGTTTTGGGGGAGGGCCATCAGATACGCAGTATTTT	CASSFGGGPSDTQYF
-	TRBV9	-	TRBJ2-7	TGTGCCAGCAGCGGCGGGACTCCCTTCTACGAGCAGTACTTC	CASSGGTPFYEQYF
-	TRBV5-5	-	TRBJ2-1	TGTGCCAGCAGCTCCTCTAGTGTGCCCTACAATGAGCAGTTCTTC	CASSSSSVPYNEQFF
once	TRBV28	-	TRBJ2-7	TGTGCCAGCAGTTTAGGCGGAGAGGTGTACGAGCAGTACTTC	CASSLGGEVYEQYF
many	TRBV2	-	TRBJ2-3	TGTGCCAGCAACAAGGGGCCAGATACGCAGTATTTT	CASNKGPDTQYF
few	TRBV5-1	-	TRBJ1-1	TGCGCCAGCAGCTCTGAGGTTGAAGCTTTCTTT	CASSSEVEAFF
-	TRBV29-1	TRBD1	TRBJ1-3	TGCAGCGCAACCGGGACAGGGGGCTCTGGAAACACCATATATTTT	CSATGTGGSGNTIYF
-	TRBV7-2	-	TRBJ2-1	TGTGCCAGCAGCCCACCTTCCTACAATGAGCAGTTCTTC	CASSPPSYNEQFF
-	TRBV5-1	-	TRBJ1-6	TGCGCCAGCAGCTTGGATCGGGACCGGAGAAGATCACCCCTCCACTTT	CASSLDRDRRRSPLHF
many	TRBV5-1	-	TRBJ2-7	TGCGCCAGCAGCCGGGGCCCGGACAGCTACGAGCAGTACTTC	CASSRGPDSYEQYF
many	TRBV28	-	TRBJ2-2	TGTGCCAGCAGTTTTATAGCGCTGAACACCGGGGAGCTGTTTTTT	CASSFIALNTGELFF
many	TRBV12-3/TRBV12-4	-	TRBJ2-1	TGTGCCAGCACTAAATGGAGGGGCTCCTACAATGAGCAGTTCTTC	CASTKWRGSYNEQFF
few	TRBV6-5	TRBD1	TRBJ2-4	TGTGCCAGCAGTTACTCGATTGGACAGGGACTAGCCAAAAACATTCAGTACTTC	CASSYSIGQGLAKNIQYF
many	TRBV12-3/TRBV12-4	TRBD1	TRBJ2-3	TGTGCCAGCAGTTTATTGGGACAGGGATCCACAGATACGCAGTATTTT	CASSLLGQGSTDTQYF
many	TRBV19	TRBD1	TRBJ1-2	TGTGCCAGTAGTCCCCAGGGACAGGGGCGATTTGGCTACACCTTC	CASSPQGQGRFGYTF
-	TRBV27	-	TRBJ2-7	TGTGCCAGCAGTCCTGATGTGGGTTTGTACGAGCAGTACTTC	CASSPDVGLYEQYF
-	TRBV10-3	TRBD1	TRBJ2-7	TGTGCCATCAGTGGGACCCCGTTAGGGGGCGGCTACGAGCAGTACTTC	CAISGTPLGGGYEQYF
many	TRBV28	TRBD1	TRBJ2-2	TGTGCCAGCGGGACAGGGGTCACCGGGGAGCTGTTTTTT	CASGTGVTGELFF
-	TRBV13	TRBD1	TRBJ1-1	TGTGCCATCAGCTCGCGATCAGGACAGGGGCGAGACCTGAACACTGAAGCTTTCTTT	CAISSRSGQGRDLNTEAFF
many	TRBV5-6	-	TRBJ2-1	TGTGCCAGCAGCTTGGAGGACGGCTACAATGAGCAGTTCTTC	CASSLEDGYNEQFF
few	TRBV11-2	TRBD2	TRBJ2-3	TGTGCCAGCAGCCCCGGACTAGCGGGGAGGTATTTT	CASSPGLAGRYF
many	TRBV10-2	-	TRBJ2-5	TGCGCCAGCAGTCTTGCCGGGGTTCCCCCGCAAGAGACCCAGTACTTC	CASSLAGVPPQETQYF
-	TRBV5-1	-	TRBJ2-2	TGCGCCAGCAGCACGGATCTCGGGGAGCTGTTTTTT	CASSTDLGELFF
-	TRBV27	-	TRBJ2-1	TGTGCCAGCACCGCCCTAGGGTCCTACAATGAGCAGTTCTTC	CASTALGSYNEQFF
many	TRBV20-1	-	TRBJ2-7	TGCAGTGCTAGAGCCCGAACCGTCTCCTACGAGCAGTACTTC	CSARARTVSYEQYF
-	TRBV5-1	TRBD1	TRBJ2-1	TGCGCCAGCAGCTTAGGGGGCCCTAACAATGAGCAGTTCTTC	CASSLGGPNNEQFF
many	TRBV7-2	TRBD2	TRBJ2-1	TGTGCCAGCAGCCGGCGGGAGGGCCATAATGAGCAGTTCTTC	CASSRREGHNEQFF
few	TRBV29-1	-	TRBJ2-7	TGCAGCGTTGAAGAGGGGCCCTCCTACGAGCAGTACTTC	CSVEEGPSYEQYF
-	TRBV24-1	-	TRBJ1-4	TGTGCCACCAGTGATTCCGGGGCGTCCGAAAAACTGTTTTTT	CATSDSGASEKLFF
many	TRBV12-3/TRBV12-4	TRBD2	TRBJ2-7	TGTGCCAGCAGTTTCGGGGGGGGTAGCGGGAGTGTCTACGAGCAGTACTTC	CASSFGGGSGSVYEQYF
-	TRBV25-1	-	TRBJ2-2	TGTGCCAGCAGTGAATTGAGGGCGATGGGCACCGGGGAGCTGTTTTTT	CASSELRAMGTGELFF
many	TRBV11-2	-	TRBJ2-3	TGTGCCAGCAGCTTAGGAGGTGGGCCAGATACGCAGTATTTT	CASSLGGGPDTQYF
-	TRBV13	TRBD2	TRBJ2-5	TGTGCCAGCAGACGTTCCGGGGGGGCGAAGACCCAGTACTTC	CASRRSGGAKTQYF
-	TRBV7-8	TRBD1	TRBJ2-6	TGTGCCAGCAGCTCGGGACAGCTAGACTCTGGGGCCAACGTCCTGACTTTC	CASSSGQLDSGANVLTF
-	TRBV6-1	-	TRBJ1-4	TGTGCCAGCAGACCTCAGGGCGCGGGTGAAAAACTGTTTTTT	CASRPQGAGEKLFF
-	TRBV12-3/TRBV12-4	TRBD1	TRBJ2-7	TGTGCCAGCAGTCCTCGAGACAGGGACAACGAGCAGTACTTC	CASSPRDRDNEQYF
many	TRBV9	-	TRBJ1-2	TGTGCCAGCAGCGTCAGCCCCGGGACGGCAAACTATGGCTACACCTTC	CASSVSPGTANYGYTF
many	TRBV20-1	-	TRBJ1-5	TGCAGTGCTAGCCCGAGGGTCTTTCACGGTCAGCCCCAGCATTTT	CSASPRVFHGQPQHF
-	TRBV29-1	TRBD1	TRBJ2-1	TGCAGCGCTAGACAGGGGTACAATGAGCAGTTCTTC	CSARQGYNEQFF
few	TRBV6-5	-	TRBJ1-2	TGTGCCAGCAGTTACCGTCCAGTGCGGGAGGATGGCTACACCTTC	CASSYRPVREDGYTF